This T cell receptor beta chain was captured by sequencing in a study of human T cells and chemical hapten exposure. Across the study: Sensitization was performed using 2% DPC on a 2 cm by 2 cm upper inner arm skin site. Whole-study results and caveats: PT1 expanded TCR numbers tracked positively with patch test score. There was no change with DPC sensitization in TCRs above 1 in 1000 frequency.

Time point noted: pre-sensitization, week 0. Treatment in this sample: therapeutic diphenylcyclopropenone sensitization with weekly scalp DPC. Unique molecular identifiers were attached to individual cDNA molecules within the library. TCRdb redid the calling of the RACE reads with MiXCR, one entry per CDR3 protein. The table includes about 380,000 distinct CDR3 sequences, approximately 5% detected once. The sample holds a few counts of this clonotype. Its antigen is not known. V lost 3 bases to trimming and J lost 2 bases; unmatched junction nucleotides: 6. The germline V gene has CDR1 MGHRA and CDR2 YSYEKL. This CDR3 spans 15 amino acids.

The chain uses TRBV4-1 and TRBJ1-1; 7 nucleotides line up with TRBD1. The clonotype originates from a woman between 45 and 60 years old with alopecia areata. Some clones in this sample may be carry-over from other donors' samples. The sequences come from whole blood, collected in connection with sensitization to the hapten diphenylcyclopropenone (DPC). CDR3 sequence reads: CASSQTGRGNTEAFF. The CDR3 nucleotides read TGCGCCAGCAGCCAGACAGGGAGGGGAAACACTGAAGCTTTCTTT.